The rows below give T cell receptor beta chains drawn from one sample of a study of shared clonotypes between healthy human individuals. The assay was immunoSEQ multiplex PCR, and TCRdb's table has in-frame clones only and misses some. The sample lists 740,000 or so clones, around three quarters occurring once. Sequences were obtained from memory CD4+ T cells sorted from blood. These receptor sequences come from a woman in her 30s in good health. CDR3s include the opening cysteine and the closing phenylalanine or tryptophan. The order of the fields is J gene, clone size, D gene, V gene, CDR3 DNA, CDR3 protein. A D gene is named only where the DNA matches it firmly. Expanded clones get a size class; other rows say once, few or many, or leave the size out.

TRBJ1-3,-,-,TRBV5-1,TGCGCCAGCAGCTTGGAGCTCGCGGGCCCTGGAAACACCATATATTTT,CASSLELAGPGNTIYF
TRBJ1-1,-,TRBD1,TRBV6-6,TGTGCCAGCAGACCCGACAGGGGCTCTGAAGCTTTCTTT,CASRPDRGSEAFF
TRBJ1-1,-,-,TRBV6-5,TGTGCCAGCAGAACTAACAGGCCCGAAGCTGAAGCTTTCTTT,CASRTNRPEAEAFF
TRBJ2-3,-,TRBD2,TRBV29-1,TGCAGCGTTGGTAGCGGGACTAGCACAGATACGCAGTATTTT,CSVGSGTSTDTQYF
TRBJ2-3,-,-,TRBV5-1,TGCGCCAGCAGCTATGGGACACTCACAGATACGCAGTATTTT,CASSYGTLTDTQYF
TRBJ1-2,-,-,TRBV7-2,TGTGCCAGCAGCCCCCAGCGGGACTATGGCTACACCTTC,CASSPQRDYGYTF
TRBJ2-3,-,TRBD2,TRBV25-1,TGTGCCAGCAGTGAACCAGCGGGGGTCGGGAATGAAGATACGCAGTATTTT,CASSEPAGVGNEDTQYF
TRBJ1-1,-,-,TRBV29-1,TGCAGCGTTGGTCGGAGCAACACTGAAGCTTTCTTT,CSVGRSNTEAFF
TRBJ2-7,once,TRBD2,TRBV28,TGTGCCAGCAGTATACCTAGCGGGGTCTCCTACGAGCAGTACTTC,CASSIPSGVSYEQYF
TRBJ2-3,-,-,TRBV27,TGTGCCAGCAGTCTCGTACTAGCAAGGACAGATACGCAGTATTTT,CASSLVLARTDTQYF
TRBJ1-2,few,TRBD1,TRBV9,TGTGCCAGCAGCGCGGCCGGGACAGGGAAAACGAATGGCTACACCTTC,CASSAAGTGKTNGYTF
TRBJ1-1,once,TRBD1,TRBV18,TGTGCCAGCTCACCACCGGGTCTTGCCCAGGGGGCTCACACTGAAGCTTTCTTT,CASSPPGLAQGAHTEAFF
TRBJ2-5,-,-,TRBV4-1,TGCGCCAGCAGCCAAGATGACAGAATCCAAGAGACCCAGTACTTC,CASSQDDRIQETQYF
TRBJ2-2,-,-,TRBV21-1,TGTGCCAGCAGCACTCGGGACCGTGGAAAAGCGAACACCGGGGAGCTGTTTTTT,CASSTRDRGKANTGELFF
TRBJ2-3,-,-,TRBV9,TGTGCCAGCAGCGTAGAGGTGTCGAGCACAGATACGCAGTATTTT,CASSVEVSSTDTQYF
TRBJ1-5,few,-,TRBV29-1,TGCAGCGTTGGGACGGTCTATAGCAATCAGCCCCAGCATTTT,CSVGTVYSNQPQHF
TRBJ2-2,-,-,TRBV4-2,TGTGCCAGCAGCCAGGCCGTCGGGGAGCTGTTTTTT,CASSQAVGELFF
TRBJ1-4,-,-,TRBV4-1,TGCGCCAGCAGCCAACCCGGGCGGGGGGCGCGGGAAAAACTGTTTTTT,CASSQPGRGAREKLFF
TRBJ2-3,-,-,TRBV10-3,TGTGCCTCGGCCGCGGGCTTTCGCACAGATACGCAGTATTTT,CASAAGFRTDTQYF
TRBJ2-5,once,TRBD1,TRBV11-2,TGTGCCAGCAGCCCGGGGTCCCGGGACAGGGCCAAGACCCAGTACTTC,CASSPGSRDRAKTQYF
TRBJ1-1,-,TRBD1,TRBV28,TGTGCCAGCAAGATCCGGGACAGGGCGAACACTGAAGCTTTCTTT,CASKIRDRANTEAFF
TRBJ1-1,-,-,TRBV7-9,TGTGCCAGCAGCTTCCCCCCCCGGTCAGGCCACACTGAAGCTTTCTTT,CASSFPPRSGHTEAFF
TRBJ1-5,-,-,TRBV28,TGTGCCAGCAGGGTCTCGGGTCCTACTCTGTTGGGCAATCAGCCCCAGCATTTT,CASRVSGPTLLGNQPQHF
TRBJ2-6,once,TRBD1,TRBV9,TGTGCCAGCAGCACATGGACAGGCAGCAACTCTGGGGCCAACGTCCTGACTTTC,CASSTWTGSNSGANVLTF
TRBJ2-5,-,TRBD1,TRBV2,TGTGCCACACTCAACAGACAGGGGCAAGAGACCCAGTACTTC,CATLNRQGQETQYF
TRBJ2-7,once,-,TRBV27,TGTGCCAGCAGTTTATTTCTGGGGTCCGACGAGCAGTACTTC,CASSLFLGSDEQYF
TRBJ2-5,few,TRBD1,TRBV19,TGTGCCAGTAGTTCCAGGACAGGTGCAGAGACCCAGTACTTC,CASSSRTGAETQYF
TRBJ1-3,-,-,TRBV28,TGTGCCAGCAGGGGAATACGGACCTCTGGAAACACCATATATTTT,CASRGIRTSGNTIYF
TRBJ1-1,-,TRBD1,TRBV5-1,TGCGCCAGCAGCTCACTTGGACAGGCCAGTGAAGCTTTCTTT,CASSSLGQASEAFF
TRBJ2-1,-,-,TRBV5-1,TGCGCCAGCAGCTCAGGGCCCGCGGACTACAATGAGCAGTTCTTC,CASSSGPADYNEQFF
TRBJ1-2,-,-,TRBV5-1,TGCGCCAGCAGTTATGACGGGAGCTATGGCTACACCTTC,CASSYDGSYGYTF
TRBJ2-2,-,TRBD1,TRBV5-6,TGTGCCAGCAGTCACACAGGGGTAGGCACCGGGGAGCTGTTTTTT,CASSHTGVGTGELFF
TRBJ2-5,-,-,TRBV2,TGTGCCAGCGCTTGGCAGGGACAAGAGACCCAGTACTTC,CASAWQGQETQYF
TRBJ2-6,-,-,TRBV5-1,TGCGCCAGCAGTCCACAGGGAAACGCTGGGGCCAACGTCCTGACTTTC,CASSPQGNAGANVLTF
TRBJ2-5,-,-,TRBV7-9,TGTGCCAGCAGCTTAGATCGAGAGACCCAGTACTTC,CASSLDRETQYF
TRBJ2-1,-,TRBD1,TRBV11-2,TGTGCCAGCAGCATAGATAACAGGGGGGCCTACAATGAGCAGTTCTTC,CASSIDNRGAYNEQFF
TRBJ2-1,-,TRBD2,TRBV15,TGTGCCACCAGCGGTAGCGGGAGGGTATCGGGTGAGCAGTTCTTC,CATSGSGRVSGEQFF
TRBJ2-5,many,-,TRBV20-1,TGCAGTGCTAGAATACCAGAGACCCAGTACTTC,CSARIPETQYF
TRBJ1-5,-,TRBD1,TRBV7-9,TGTGCCAGCAGCCCACAGGGGGGCGGACAGCCCCAGCATTTT,CASSPQGGGQPQHF
TRBJ2-2,-,-,TRBV5-1,TGCGCCAGCAGCCAAGGGGCTGAGAACACCGGGGAGCTGTTTTTT,CASSQGAENTGELFF
TRBJ2-2,-,-,TRBV10-3,TGTGCCATCAGTGACGGGGCGGGGGAGCTGTTTTTT,CAISDGAGELFF
TRBJ2-7,-,-,TRBV7-2,TGTGCCAGCAGCTTAAGTTTTAGCTCCTACGAGCAGTACTTC,CASSLSFSSYEQYF
TRBJ2-1,few,TRBD2,TRBV5-1,TGCGCCAGCAGCCCGGGACTAGCGTATTACAATGAGCAGTTCTTC,CASSPGLAYYNEQFF
TRBJ2-7,-,TRBD2,TRBV7-2,TGTGCCAGCAGCCTTGGGACTAGCGGGAGGTCCTACGAGCAGTACTTC,CASSLGTSGRSYEQYF
TRBJ1-4,-,-,TRBV15,TGTGCCACCAGCAGAGCCGGACCCGAAAAACTGTTTTTT,CATSRAGPEKLFF
TRBJ2-7,once,-,TRBV9,TGTGCCAGCAGCGTGAATTACAGGGCTACCTACGAGCAGTACTTC,CASSVNYRATYEQYF
TRBJ2-1,-,-,TRBV2,TGTGCCAGCAGTGGCGGCCCGAACCCCGGGGATGAGCAGTTCTTC,CASSGGPNPGDEQFF